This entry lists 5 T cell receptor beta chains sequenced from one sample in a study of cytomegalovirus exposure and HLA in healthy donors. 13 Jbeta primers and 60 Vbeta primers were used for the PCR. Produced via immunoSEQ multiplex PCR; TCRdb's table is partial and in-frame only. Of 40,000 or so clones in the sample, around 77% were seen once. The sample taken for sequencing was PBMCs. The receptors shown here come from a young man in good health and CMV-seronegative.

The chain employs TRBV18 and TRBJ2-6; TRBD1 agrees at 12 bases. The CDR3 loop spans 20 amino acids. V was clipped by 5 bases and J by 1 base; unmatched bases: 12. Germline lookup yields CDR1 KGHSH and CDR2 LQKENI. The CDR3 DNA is TGTGCCAGCTCATCAGTAGACGCGGGACAGGGGGCATCTGGGGCCAACGTCCTGACTTTC. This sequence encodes CASSSVDAGQGASGANVLTF.

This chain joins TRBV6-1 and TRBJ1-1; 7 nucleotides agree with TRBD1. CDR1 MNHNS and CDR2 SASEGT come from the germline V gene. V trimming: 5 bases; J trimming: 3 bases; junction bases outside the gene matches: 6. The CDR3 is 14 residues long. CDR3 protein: CASSFTGEHTEAFF. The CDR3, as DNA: TGTGCCAGCAGTTTTACAGGGGAGCACACTGAAGCTTTCTTT.

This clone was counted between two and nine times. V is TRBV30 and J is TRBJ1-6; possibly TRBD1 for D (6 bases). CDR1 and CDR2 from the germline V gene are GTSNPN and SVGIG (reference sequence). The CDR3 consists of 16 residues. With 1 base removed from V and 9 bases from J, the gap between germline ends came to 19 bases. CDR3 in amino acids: CAWSGTVTTIGSPLHF. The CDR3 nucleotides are TGTGCCTGGAGTGGGACAGTTACAACTATCGGTTCACCCCTCCACTTT. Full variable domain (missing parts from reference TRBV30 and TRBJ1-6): SQTIHQWPATLVQPVGSPLSLECTVEGTSNPNLYWYRQAAGRGLQLLFYSVGIGQISSEVPQNLSASRPQDRQFILSSKKLLLSDSGFYLCAWSGTVTTIGSPLHFGNGTRLTVT.

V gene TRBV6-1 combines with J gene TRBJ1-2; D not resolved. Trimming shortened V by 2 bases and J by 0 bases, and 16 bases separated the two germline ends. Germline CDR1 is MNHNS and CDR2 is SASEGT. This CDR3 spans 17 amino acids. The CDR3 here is CASSEWSGYPSNYGYTF. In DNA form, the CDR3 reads TGTGCCAGCAGTGAATGGTCAGGCTATCCTTCTAACTATGGCTACACCTTC.

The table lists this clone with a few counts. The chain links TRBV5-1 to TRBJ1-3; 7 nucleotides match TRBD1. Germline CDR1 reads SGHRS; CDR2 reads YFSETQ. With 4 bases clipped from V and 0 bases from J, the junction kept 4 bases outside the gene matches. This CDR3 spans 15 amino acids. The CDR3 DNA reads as TGCGCCAGCAGCGGGGACAGAACCTCTGGAAACACCATATATTTT. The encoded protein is CASSGDRTSGNTIYF.